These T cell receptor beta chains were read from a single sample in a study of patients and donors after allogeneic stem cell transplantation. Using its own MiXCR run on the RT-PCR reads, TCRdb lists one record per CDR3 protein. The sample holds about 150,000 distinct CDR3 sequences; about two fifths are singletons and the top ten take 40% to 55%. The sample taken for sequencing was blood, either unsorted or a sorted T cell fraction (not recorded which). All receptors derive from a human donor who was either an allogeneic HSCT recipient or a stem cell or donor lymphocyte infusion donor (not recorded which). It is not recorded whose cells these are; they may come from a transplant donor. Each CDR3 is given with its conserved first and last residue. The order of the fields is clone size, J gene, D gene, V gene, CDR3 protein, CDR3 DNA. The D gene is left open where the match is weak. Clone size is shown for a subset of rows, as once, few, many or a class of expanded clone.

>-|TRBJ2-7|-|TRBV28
CASSPDPYEQYF
TGTGCCAGCAGCCCCGACCCTTACGAGCAGTACTTC
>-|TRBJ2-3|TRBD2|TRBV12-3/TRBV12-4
CASSLGGGATDTQYF
TGTGCCAGCAGCTTGGGCGGGGGGGCGACAGATACGCAGTATTTT
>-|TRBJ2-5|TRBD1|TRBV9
CASSPLGQRRETQYF
TGTGCCAGCAGCCCCCTGGGACAGCGGCGAGAGACCCAGTACTTC
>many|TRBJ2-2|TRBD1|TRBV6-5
CASSLDRAGTGELFF
TGTGCCAGCAGCCTTGACAGGGCAGGCACCGGGGAGCTGTTTTTT
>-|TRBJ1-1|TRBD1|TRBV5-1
CASSPGGTGGTEAFF
TGCGCCAGCAGCCCGGGAGGGACAGGGGGCACTGAAGCTTTCTTT
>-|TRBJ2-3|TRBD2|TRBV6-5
CASSPASGGGPDTQYF
TGTGCCAGCAGTCCCGCTAGCGGGGGGGGCCCAGATACGCAGTATTTT
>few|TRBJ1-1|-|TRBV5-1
CASSWGRTLGTEAFF
TGCGCCAGCAGCTGGGGACGAACCTTGGGCACTGAAGCTTTCTTT
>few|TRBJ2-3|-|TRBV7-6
CASSLNRGAAFTDTQYF
TGTGCCAGCAGCTTAAATCGGGGGGCTGCCTTCACAGATACGCAGTATTTT
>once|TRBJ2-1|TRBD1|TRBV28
CASSLRGTGMNEQFF
TGTGCCAGCAGTTTAAGGGGGACAGGGATGAATGAGCAGTTCTTC
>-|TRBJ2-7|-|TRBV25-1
CASSFPDRYEQYF
TGTGCCAGCAGCTTCCCCGATCGGTACGAGCAGTACTTC
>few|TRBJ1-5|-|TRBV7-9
CASSSGQGNQPQHF
TGTGCCAGCAGCTCTGGGCAGGGCAATCAGCCCCAGCATTTT
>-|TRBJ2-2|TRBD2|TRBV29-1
CSVGTSGGDTGELFF
TGCAGCGTTGGGACTAGCGGGGGGGACACCGGGGAGCTGTTTTTT
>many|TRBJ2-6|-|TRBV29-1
CSVPRTGQSLGTNVLTF
TGCAGCGTCCCTCGCACGGGACAATCTCTGGGGACCAACGTCCTGACTTTC
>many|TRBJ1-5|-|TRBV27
CASSWGRGNQPQHF
TGTGCCAGCAGTTGGGGCAGGGGAAATCAGCCCCAGCATTTT
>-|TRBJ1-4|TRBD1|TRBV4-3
CASSPSTGRGEKLFF
TGCGCCAGCAGCCCATCGACAGGGAGAGGTGAAAAACTGTTTTTT
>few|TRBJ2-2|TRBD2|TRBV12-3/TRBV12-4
CASTPGRGASGELFF
TGTGCCAGCACCCCCGGGCGGGGGGCCTCCGGGGAGCTGTTTTTT
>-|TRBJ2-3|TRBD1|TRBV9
CASSTRQGAVTDTQYF
TGTGCCAGCAGCACAAGACAGGGGGCAGTCACAGATACGCAGTATTTT
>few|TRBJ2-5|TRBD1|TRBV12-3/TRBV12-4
CASSSGYPTGAAETQYF
TGTGCCAGCAGTTCCGGCTACCCGACAGGGGCGGCGGAGACCCAGTACTTC
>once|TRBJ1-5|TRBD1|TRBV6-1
CASRGTGVTNQPQHF
TGTGCCAGCAGAGGGACAGGGGTAACCAATCAGCCCCAGCATTTT
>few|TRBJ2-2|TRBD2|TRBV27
CASSTGLAGAQNTGELFF
TGTGCCAGCAGTACCGGACTAGCGGGGGCCCAGAACACCGGGGAGCTGTTTTTT
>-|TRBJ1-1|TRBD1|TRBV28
CASSRDRAANTEAFF
TGTGCCAGCAGCCGGGACAGGGCAGCGAACACTGAAGCTTTCTTT
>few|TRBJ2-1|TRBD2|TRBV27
CASTISGGGNEWQFF
TGTGCCAGCACCATTAGCGGGGGGGGCAATGAGTGGCAGTTCTTC
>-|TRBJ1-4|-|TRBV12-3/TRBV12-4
CASSSRQFNEKLFF
TGTGCCAGCAGTTCTCGACAGTTTAATGAAAAACTGTTTTTT